These 28 T cell receptor beta chains were sequenced from one sample in a study of cytomegalovirus exposure and HLA in healthy donors. Profiling relied on immunoSEQ multiplex PCR, and the TCRdb table lists in-frame clones only, not all of them. The sample has 200,000 to 250,000 clones; over 65% are singletons. Sequenced: PBMCs. The receptors originated from a woman aged 18-35 years in good health and CMV-seronegative.

The V gene is TRBV18, the J gene TRBJ1-2, with 9 nucleotides matching TRBD1. The CDR3 sequence is 15 residues long. The trim removed 6 bases at V and 7 bases at J, leaving 12 bases unmatched. Germline CDR1 reads KGHSH; CDR2 reads LQKENI. The CDR3 DNA follows: TGTGCCAGCTCGGACCACCCTGGACAGGGGACTGGCTACACCTTC. This gives the protein CASSDHPGQGTGYTF. Full variable domain (outside the CDR3, taken from reference TRBV18 and TRBJ1-2): NAGVMQNPRHLVRRRGQEARLRCSPMKGHSHVYWYRQLPEEGLKFMVYLQKENIIDESGMPKERFSAEFPKEGPSILRIQQVVRGDSAAYFCASSDHPGQGTGYTFGSGTRLTVV.

This clone appeared a single time. V gene TRBV5-1 combines with J gene TRBJ2-5, with 11 bases aligning to TRBD1. With 0 bases clipped from V and 4 bases from J, the junction kept 14 bases outside the gene matches. The CDR3 extends over 19 amino acids. Per the germline V gene, CDR1 is SGHRS and CDR2 is YFSETQ. The CDR3 coding sequence is TGCGCCAGCAGCTTGGTGGTGTTTCGGGACAGGGGGGGTTCAGAGACCCAGTACTTC. Translated, it gives CASSLVVFRDRGGSETQYF.

The chain employs TRBV9 and TRBJ1-2; D perhaps matches TRBD1 (6 bases). V lost 0 bases and J 9 bases, leaving 12 bases between the germline ends. Germline values: CDR1 SGDLS, CDR2 YYNGEE. The CDR3 has 13 residues. The CDR3 region is CASSVGTAGRYTF. CDR3 bases: TGTGCCAGCAGCGTAGGGACAGCCGGTCGCTACACCTTC.

The chain is built from TRBV6-1 and TRBJ2-7, with unresolved D. Trimming cost V 5 bases and J 6 bases, with 11 bases left between them. The germline V gene encodes CDR1 MNHNS and CDR2 SASEGT. The CDR3 is 12 amino acids. The CDR3 nucleotides are TGTGCCAGCAGTACCCTGGGGTCCGAGCAGTACTTC. It encodes CASSTLGSEQYF.

The chain couples TRBV6-5 to TRBJ2-1; D uncertain. The CDR3 sequence is 15 residues long. Germline-derived CDR1 and CDR2 are MNHEY and SVGAGI. V gave up 4 bases and J gave up 1 base, with 11 bases separating them. As DNA, the CDR3 is TGTGCCAGCAGTTTTCAAGCTAGATCCTACAATGAGCAGTTCTTC. This gives the protein CASSFQARSYNEQFF.

The chain carries TRBV18 and TRBJ2-7; a possible D gene is TRBD2 (6 bases). V was trimmed by 3 bases and J by 7 bases, leaving 10 bases between them. The CDR3 loop spans 12 amino acids. The germline V gene encodes CDR1 KGHSH and CDR2 LQKENI. The CDR3 DNA reads TGTGCCAGCTCACCGTTAGGGAGGGAGCAGTACTTC. Amino acid sequence: CASSPLGREQYF.

The V call is TRBV2, the J call TRBJ1-5; 8 nucleotides align to TRBD1. Germline V lookup: CDR1 SNHLY, CDR2 FYNNEI. Unmatched junction bases numbered 5, after V lost 4 bases and J lost 6 bases. This CDR3 contains 14 residues. CDR3 residues: CASSGDRRTQPQHF. CDR3 DNA: TGTGCCAGCAGTGGGGACAGGAGGACTCAGCCCCAGCATTTT.

The chain couples TRBV28 to TRBJ1-1, with D perhaps TRBD1 (6 bases). The CDR3 is made up of 14 amino acids. Germline V CDR1 and CDR2: MDHEN, SYDVKM. V was clipped by 5 bases and J by 4 bases, with 14 bases between them. The CDR3 is CASSDLRGATEAFF. CDR3 nucleotide sequence: TGTGCCAGCAGTGACTTGAGGGGGGCCACTGAAGCTTTCTTT. Complete variable domain (other parts from reference TRBV28 and TRBJ1-1): DVKVTQSSRYLVKRTGEKVFLECVQDMDHENMFWYRQDPGLGLRLIYFSYDVKMKEKGDIPEGYSVSREKKERFSLILESASTNQTSMYLCASSDLRGATEAFFGQGTRLTVV.

This clone was found a few times. CDR3 in amino acids: CASSKGRRSYTF. In nucleotides, the CDR3 is TGTGCCAGCAGCAAGGGCCGCCGGAGCTACACCTTC. This chain links TRBV6-5 with TRBJ1-2; D unclear. Per germline, CDR1 MNHEY and CDR2 SVGAGI. V was pared by 6 bases and J by 9 bases, with 14 bases between. CDR3 length: 12 amino acids.

This CDR3 is CASSQAGQAHYEQYF. CDR3 nucleotides: TGCGCCAGCAGCCAAGCGGGACAGGCCCACTACGAGCAGTACTTC. The chain combines TRBV4-1 with TRBJ2-7; 8 bases align to TRBD1. From germline, CDR1 is MGHRA and CDR2 YSYEKL. This CDR3 has 15 residues. V lost 1 base and J lost 3; bases outside the gene matches: 5.

This rearrangement joins TRBV2 to TRBJ2-7, with a tentative D call TRBD1 (6 bases). The V and J ends lost 7 bases and 4 bases respectively, with 20 bases between them. In germline, CDR1 is SNHLY, CDR2 FYNNEI. This CDR3 has 15 amino acids. Written as DNA, the CDR3 is TGTGCCAGCAAAATAACAGGGAGTTGGAGGTACGAGCAGTACTTC. It translates to CASKITGSWRYEQYF.

The chain links TRBV2 to TRBJ1-1; TRBD1 might be the D (6 bases). The CDR3 consists of 14 residues. The V end lost 6 bases, the J end lost 4 bases, and 15 bases lay between the germline ends. Germline assignment: CDR1 SNHLY and CDR2 FYNNEI. DNA for the CDR3: TGTGCCAGCAGCGACCGGGACATGGGCACTGAAGCTTTCTTT. Residues: CASSDRDMGTEAFF.

The chain links TRBV27 to TRBJ1-4; D perhaps matches TRBD1 (5 bases). The CDR3 sequence is 14 residues long. Deletions cut 5 bases from V and 10 bases from J, with 17 bases between. From germline, CDR1 is MNHEY and CDR2 SMNVEV (reference sequence). CDR3 nucleotide sequence: TGTGCCAGCAGTCTCCGGGACGCCTTCGGAAAACTGTTTTTT. Its translation: CASSLRDAFGKLFF.

This chain links TRBV4-1 with TRBJ1-5, with D tentatively TRBD1 (5 bases). Germline V gene sequence: CDR1 MGHRA, CDR2 YSYEKL. V lost 4 bases and J lost 3, with 16 bases in between. The CDR3 runs 16 residues. This CDR3 reads CASSPRGGTSNQPQHF. The CDR3 region has the DNA TGCGCCAGCAGCCCCCGGGGCGGGACGTCCAATCAGCCCCAGCATTTT.

The rearrangement links TRBV4-1 to TRBJ1-1, with 11 bases aligning to TRBD1. Germline assignment: CDR1 MGHRA and CDR2 YSYEKL. Trimming cost V 2 bases and J 10 bases; bases outside gene matches: 9. This CDR3 is built from 15 residues. CDR3: CASSQRGQGADGAFF. CDR3 DNA sequence: TGCGCCAGCAGCCAAAGAGGACAGGGGGCGGATGGAGCTTTCTTT.

This chain uses TRBV6-1 with TRBJ1-2; D gene uncertain. The CDR3 consists of 11 residues. The V end lost 11 bases, the J end lost 7 bases, and 14 bases lay between the germline ends. From germline, CDR1 is MNHNS and CDR2 SASEGT. CDR3 in amino acids: CAAVWVGGYTF. Written as DNA, the CDR3 is TGTGCCGCCGTCTGGGTTGGTGGCTACACCTTC.

This chain connects TRBV18 to TRBJ1-6; D remains ambiguous. V was trimmed by 6 bases and J by 7 bases, leaving 10 bases between them. The CDR3 sequence is 13 residues long. Per germline, CDR1 KGHSH and CDR2 LQKENI. The CDR3 DNA is TGTGCCAGCTCCGCTTCGGGCAATTCACCCCTCCACTTT. Translation: CASSASGNSPLHF.

This clone came up a few times. This chain links TRBV11-2 with TRBJ1-5, with a weak D call TRBD1 (5 bases). With 4 bases removed from V and 1 base from J, the gap between germline ends came to 11 bases. The germline gives CDR1 SGHAT, CDR2 FQNNGV. The CDR3 is 15 residues long. CDR3 loop: CASSWGTASNQPQHF. The CDR3 DNA follows: TGTGCCAGCAGCTGGGGGACTGCCAGCAATCAGCCCCAGCATTTT.

J is TRBJ1-6 and V is TRBV30, with TRBD1 identical over 9 bases. The junction had 6 bases not matched to a gene; V was cut back by 5 bases and J by 10 bases. The CDR3 is 13 amino acids. CDR1 and CDR2 from the germline V gene are GTSNPN and SVGIG (reference sequence). CDR3 in DNA: TGTGCCTGGGGACAGGGGCAAAGGTCACCCCTCCACTTT. This gives the protein CAWGQGQRSPLHF. The whole variable domain, remainder taken from reference TRBV30 and TRBJ1-6, is SQTIHQWPATLVQPVGSPLSLECTVEGTSNPNLYWYRQAAGRGLQLLFYSVGIGQISSEVPQNLSASRPQDRQFILSSKKLLLSDSGFYLCAWGQGQRSPLHFGNGTRLTVT.

The gene calls are TRBV28 and TRBJ2-7; 11 bases fit TRBD2. Looked up from germline, CDR1 is MDHEN and CDR2 is SYDVKM. J gave up 3 bases and V 2 bases, and 0 bases lay outside the gene matches. CDR3 length: 14 amino acids. The CDR3 reads CASSLTSGGYEQYF. The CDR3 bases are TGTGCCAGCAGTTTAACTAGCGGGGGCTACGAGCAGTACTTC.

This chain uses TRBV27 with TRBJ2-7; D possibly uses TRBD1 or TRBD2 (5 bases each). V lost 2 bases and J 3 bases, leaving 11 bases between the germline ends. CDR1 and CDR2 (germline): MNHEY, SMNVEV (reference sequence). The length of the CDR3 is 14 residues. The CDR3 loop is CASSLQGRFYEQYF. The DNA for the CDR3 is TGTGCCAGCAGTTTACAGGGACGGTTCTACGAGCAGTACTTC.

Note on this clone: A junction end diverges from the germline sequence, so it may reflect a read error. This chain joins TRBV5-1 and TRBJ2-7, with 7 bases lining up with TRBD1. Germline V gene data show CDR1 as SGHRS and CDR2 as YFSETQ. The CDR3 covers 16 residues. Here the CDR3 reads CASSFGNRDRAYEQYF. For the CDR3, the DNA is TGCGCCAGCAGCTTTGGCAACCGGGACAGAGCCTATGAGCAGTACTTC. Full variable domain (outside the CDR3, taken from reference TRBV5-1 and TRBJ2-7): KAGVTQTPRYLIKTRGQQVTLSCSPISGHRSVSWYQQTPGQGLQFLFEYFSETQRNKGNFPGRFSGRQFSNSRSEMNVSTLELGDSALYLCASSFGNRDRAYEQYFGPGTRLTVT.

This clone showed up just a few times. The chain combines TRBV7-2 with TRBJ1-2, with D tentatively TRBD1 (6 bases). V lost 5 bases and J 4 bases, leaving 17 bases between the germline ends. CDR3 length: 15 amino acids. Looked up from germline, CDR1 is SGHTA and CDR2 is FQGNSA. The CDR3 DNA follows: TGTGCCAGCAGCCCGTCGGACAGTGTTGCCTATGGCTACACCTTC. Amino acid sequence: CASSPSDSVAYGYTF.

This clone was found once. The J gene is TRBJ2-7, the V gene TRBV10-3, with D unclear. V dropped 3 bases and J dropped 2 bases, with 14 bases sitting between them. This CDR3 spans 15 amino acids. The germline CDR1 and CDR2 sequences are ENHRY and SYGVKD. For the CDR3, the DNA is TGTGCCATCAGTGAAGTGCGGTACGCTACCTACGAGCAGTACTTC. Residues: CAISEVRYATYEQYF.

This chain uses TRBV5-1 with TRBJ2-1; D assignment may be TRBD1 or TRBD2 (5 bases each). Germline values: CDR1 SGHRS, CDR2 YFSETQ. V gave up 5 bases and J gave up 5 bases, with 20 bases separating them. This CDR3 spans 16 amino acids. The CDR3 region is CASSRLRDGADNEQFF. CDR3 DNA sequence: TGCGCCAGCAGTCGCTTGAGGGACGGGGCTGACAATGAGCAGTTCTTC.

The table lists this clone with a few counts. The chain is built from TRBV5-4 and TRBJ1-1; D not certain. The CDR3 is 14 amino acids. The germline CDR1 and CDR2 sequences are SGHNT and YYREEE (reference sequence). The germline V and J ends were trimmed by 4 bases and 0 bases, with 10 bases remaining between them. For the CDR3, the DNA is TGTGCCAGCAGCCCGGGTATATTGAACACTGAAGCTTTCTTT. This codes for CASSPGILNTEAFF. The full variable domain, rest sourced from reference TRBV5-4 and TRBJ1-1, is ETGVTQSPTHLIKTRGQQVTLRCSSQSGHNTVSWYQQALGQGPQFIFQYYREEENGRGNFPPRFSGLQFPNYSSELNVNALELDDSALYLCASSPGILNTEAFFGQGTRLTVV.

The chain combines TRBV7-8 with TRBJ2-1; TRBD1 agrees at 7 bases. V was clipped by 1 base and J by 6 bases; unmatched bases: 3. Germline V gene data show CDR1 as SGHVS and CDR2 as FQNEAQ. The length of the CDR3 is 14 residues. CDR3 sequence reads: CASSLVSGGNEQFF. Here the CDR3 DNA reads TGTGCCAGCAGCTTAGTTTCAGGGGGCAATGAGCAGTTCTTC.

The chain joins TRBV6-1 to TRBJ1-5; D possibly corresponds to TRBD1 (6 bases). This CDR3 contains 15 residues. V shed 6 bases and J shed 0 bases, with 12 bases lying between them. The V gene's germline CDR1 is MNHNS and CDR2 SASEGT. The CDR3 spells CASSGQPYSNQPQHF. The CDR3 DNA sequence: TGTGCCAGCAGCGGACAGCCTTATAGCAATCAGCCCCAGCATTTT.